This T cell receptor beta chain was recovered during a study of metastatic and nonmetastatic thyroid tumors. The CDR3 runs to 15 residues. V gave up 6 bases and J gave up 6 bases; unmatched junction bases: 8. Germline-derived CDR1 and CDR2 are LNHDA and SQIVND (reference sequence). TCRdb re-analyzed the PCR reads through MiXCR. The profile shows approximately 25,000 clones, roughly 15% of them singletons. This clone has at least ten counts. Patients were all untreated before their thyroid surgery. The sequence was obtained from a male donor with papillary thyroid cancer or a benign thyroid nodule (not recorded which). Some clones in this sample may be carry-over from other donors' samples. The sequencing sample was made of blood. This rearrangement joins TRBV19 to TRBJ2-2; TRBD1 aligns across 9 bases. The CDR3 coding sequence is TGTGCCAGTAGATTAGGGGACAGGGTCGCCGGGGAGCTGTTTTTT. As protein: CASRLGDRVAGELFF.